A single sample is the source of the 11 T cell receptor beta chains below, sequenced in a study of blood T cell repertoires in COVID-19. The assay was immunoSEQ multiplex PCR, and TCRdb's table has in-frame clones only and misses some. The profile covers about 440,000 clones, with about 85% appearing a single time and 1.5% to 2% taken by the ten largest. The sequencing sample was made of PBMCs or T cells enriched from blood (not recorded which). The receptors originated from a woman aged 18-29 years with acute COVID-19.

The DNA for the CDR3 is TGTGCCAGCAGCAAGACAGACTATGGCTACACCTTC. It is translated as CASSKTDYGYTF. The V call is TRBV7-2, the J call TRBJ1-2, with D possibly matching TRBD1 (5 bases). V gave up 5 bases and J gave up 3 bases, with 7 bases separating them. CDR1 is SGHTA, CDR2 FQGNSA, per germline. The CDR3 length is 12 residues.

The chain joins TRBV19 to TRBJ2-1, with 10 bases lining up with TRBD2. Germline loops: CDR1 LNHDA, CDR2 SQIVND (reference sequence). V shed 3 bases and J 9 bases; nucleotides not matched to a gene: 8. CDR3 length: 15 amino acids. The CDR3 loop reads CASSIWSGRGLEQFF. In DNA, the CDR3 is TGTGCCAGTAGTATTTGGAGCGGGAGGGGCCTTGAGCAGTTCTTC.

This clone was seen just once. The chain's CDR3 is CASSLRAGPTDTQYF. CDR3 nucleotides: TGTGCCAGCAGCTTAAGGGCGGGGCCCACAGATACGCAGTATTTT. V and J are TRBV7-3 and TRBJ2-3; maybe TRBD2 (6 bases). The CDR3 loop spans 15 amino acids. Germline values: CDR1 SGHTA, CDR2 FQGTGA. V was shortened by 1 base and J by 2 bases, with 10 bases between the two germline ends.

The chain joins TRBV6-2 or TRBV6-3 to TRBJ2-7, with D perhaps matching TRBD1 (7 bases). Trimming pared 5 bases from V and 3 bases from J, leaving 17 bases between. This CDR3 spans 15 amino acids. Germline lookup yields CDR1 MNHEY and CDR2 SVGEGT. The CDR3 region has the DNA TGTGCCAGCAGTCATCAGGGGGGCCTTCACTACGAGCAGTACTTC. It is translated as CASSHQGGLHYEQYF.

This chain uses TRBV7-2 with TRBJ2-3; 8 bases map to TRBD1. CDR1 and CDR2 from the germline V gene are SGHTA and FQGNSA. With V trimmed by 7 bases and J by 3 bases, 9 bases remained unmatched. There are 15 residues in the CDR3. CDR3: CASNKGTGSTDTQYF. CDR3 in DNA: TGTGCCAGCAATAAGGGGACAGGTTCGACAGATACGCAGTATTTT.

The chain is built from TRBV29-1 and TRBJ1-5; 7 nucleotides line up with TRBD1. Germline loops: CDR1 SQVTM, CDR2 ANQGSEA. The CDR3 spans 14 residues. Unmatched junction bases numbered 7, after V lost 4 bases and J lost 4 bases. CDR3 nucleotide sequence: TGCAGCGTTGCGTTGGGACAGTTGAATCAGCCCCAGCATTTT. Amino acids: CSVALGQLNQPQHF.

In DNA, the CDR3 is TGTGCCAGCAGCCAAGTCACAGGGGGGGATACCGGGGAGCTGTTTTTT. Translation: CASSQVTGGDTGELFF. The V gene is TRBV4-2, the J gene TRBJ2-2; tentatively, D is TRBD1 (8 bases). The germline V gene encodes CDR1 LGHNA and CDR2 YNFKEQ. V was trimmed by 1 base and J by 5 bases, leaving 14 bases between them. This CDR3 contains 16 residues.

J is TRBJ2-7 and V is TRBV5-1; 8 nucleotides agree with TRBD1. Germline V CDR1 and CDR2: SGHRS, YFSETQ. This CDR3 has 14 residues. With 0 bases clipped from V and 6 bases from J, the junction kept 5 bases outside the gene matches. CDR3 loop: CASSLVQGAPEQYF. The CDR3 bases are TGCGCCAGCAGCTTGGTCCAGGGGGCGCCCGAGCAGTACTTC.

In DNA form, the CDR3 reads TGTGCCAGCAGTTACACTAGCGGCCGCACAGATACGCAGTATTTT. It encodes CASSYTSGRTDTQYF. V usage is TRBV6-2 or TRBV6-3 and J usage is TRBJ2-3; 8 bases are shared with TRBD2. This CDR3 has 15 residues. V gave up 2 bases and J gave up 1 base; unmatched junction bases: 2. CDR1 MNHEY and CDR2 SVGEGT come from the germline V gene.

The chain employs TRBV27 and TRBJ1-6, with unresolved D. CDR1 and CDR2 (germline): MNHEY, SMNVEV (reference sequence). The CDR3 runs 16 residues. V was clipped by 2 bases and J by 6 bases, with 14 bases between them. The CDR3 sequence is CASSLIGQNSNSPLHF. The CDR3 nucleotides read TGTGCCAGCAGTTTAATTGGTCAGAACAGTAATTCACCCCTCCACTTT.

The DNA for the CDR3 is TGTGCCAGCAGCCCTTCTAGGGGGTACAATGAGCAGTTCTTC. As protein: CASSPSRGYNEQFF. The V gene is TRBV3-1 (or the pseudogene TRBV3-2), the J gene TRBJ2-1, with TRBD1 as a possible D gene (6 bases). In germline, CDR1 is LGHDT, CDR2 YNNKEL (reference sequence). V gave up 4 bases and J gave up 4 bases, with 11 bases separating them. CDR3 size: 14 residues.